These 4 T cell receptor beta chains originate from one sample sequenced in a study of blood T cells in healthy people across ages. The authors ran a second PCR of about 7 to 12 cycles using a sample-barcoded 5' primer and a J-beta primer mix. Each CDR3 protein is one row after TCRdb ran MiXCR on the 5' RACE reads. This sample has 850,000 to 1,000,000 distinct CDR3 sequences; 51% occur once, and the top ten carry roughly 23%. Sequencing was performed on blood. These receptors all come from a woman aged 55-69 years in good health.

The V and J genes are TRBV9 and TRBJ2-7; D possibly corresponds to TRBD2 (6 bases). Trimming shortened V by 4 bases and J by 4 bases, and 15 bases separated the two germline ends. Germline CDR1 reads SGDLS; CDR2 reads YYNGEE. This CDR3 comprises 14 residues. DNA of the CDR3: TGTGCCAGCAGCCCGAGACTAGACCAATACGAGCAGTACTTC. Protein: CASSPRLDQYEQYF.

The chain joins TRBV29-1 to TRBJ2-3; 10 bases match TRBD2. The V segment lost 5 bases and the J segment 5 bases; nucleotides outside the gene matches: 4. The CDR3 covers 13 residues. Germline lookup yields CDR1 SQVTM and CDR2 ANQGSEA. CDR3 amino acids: CSVSLAGVDTQYF. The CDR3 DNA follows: TGCAGCGTTTCCCTAGCGGGGGTAGATACGCAGTATTTT.

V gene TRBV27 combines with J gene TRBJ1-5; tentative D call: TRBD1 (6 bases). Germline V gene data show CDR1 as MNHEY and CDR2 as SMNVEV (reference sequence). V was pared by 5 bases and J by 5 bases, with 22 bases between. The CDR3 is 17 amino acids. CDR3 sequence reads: CASSQFTTVGGHQPQHF. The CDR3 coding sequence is TGTGCCAGCAGTCAATTCACAACTGTCGGGGGGCATCAGCCCCAGCATTTT.

This CDR3 reads CASSQGAGLADYEQYF. CDR3 coding DNA: TGCGCCAGCAGCCAAGGGGCGGGACTAGCGGATTACGAGCAGTACTTC. The chain employs TRBV4-1 and TRBJ2-7; 11 bases are a match to TRBD2. V lost 1 base, J lost 4 bases, and 6 bases stayed unmatched. Germline-derived CDR1 and CDR2 are MGHRA and YSYEKL. This CDR3 spans 16 amino acids.